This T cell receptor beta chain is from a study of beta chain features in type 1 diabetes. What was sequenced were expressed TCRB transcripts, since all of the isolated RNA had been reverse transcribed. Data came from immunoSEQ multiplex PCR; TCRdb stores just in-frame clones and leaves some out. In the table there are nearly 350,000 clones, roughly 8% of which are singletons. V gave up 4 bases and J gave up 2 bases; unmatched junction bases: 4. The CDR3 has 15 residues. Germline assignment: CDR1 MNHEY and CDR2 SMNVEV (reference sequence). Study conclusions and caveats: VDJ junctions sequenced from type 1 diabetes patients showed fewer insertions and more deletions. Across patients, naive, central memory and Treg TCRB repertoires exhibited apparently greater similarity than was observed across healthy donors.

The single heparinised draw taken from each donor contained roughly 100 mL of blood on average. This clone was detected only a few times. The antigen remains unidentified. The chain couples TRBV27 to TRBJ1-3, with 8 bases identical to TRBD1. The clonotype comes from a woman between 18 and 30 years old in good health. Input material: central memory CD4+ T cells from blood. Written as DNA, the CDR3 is TGTGCCAGCAGTTCCAGACAGGGGACTGGAAACACCATATATTTT. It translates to CASSSRQGTGNTIYF.